A single count supports the clone carrying this TCR beta chain. With 4 bases removed from V and 2 bases from J, the gap between germline ends came to 8 bases. The CDR3 spans 13 residues. The authors' processing: Amplification of reference gene primers provided the estimated nucleated cell counts. Data came from immunoSEQ multiplex PCR; TCRdb stores just in-frame clones and leaves some out. Clone size and V and J calls were adopted from that table, with D and trimming inferred from the DNA. The table includes over 85,000 clones, 87% detected once. This entry belongs to a study of blood T cell repertoires in COVID-19. Study information: The United States, Italy and Spain were the sources of the acute and convalescent COVID-19 samples. T cells, B-cell-depleted T cells, or PBMCs supplied cDNA or gDNA.

Sequencing was performed on peripheral blood. This clonotype was obtained from a human donor in a cohort sampled during active COVID-19. V and J are TRBV12-3 or TRBV12-4 and TRBJ1-2; D perhaps matches TRBD1 (6 bases). CDR3 region: CASSSQGNYGYTF. CDR3 bases: TGTGCCAGCAGTTCCCAGGGGAACTATGGCTACACCTTC.